What follows are 27 T cell receptor beta chains derived from one specimen sequenced in a study of T-cell reconstitution after alpha-beta-depleted transplantation in children. Preparation of the TCRbeta library involved a method that used unique molecular identifiers. One entry per CDR3 protein, called by TCRdb with MiXCR from the PCR reads. The table includes fewer than 450,000 distinct CDR3 sequences, 15% to 20% detected once. The sample was PBMCs, mostly from graft donor cells, taken 360 days after TCRalphabeta/CD19-depleted stem cell transplant. These receptors all stem from a male patient under 10 years old who had a stem cell transplant for acute lymphoblastic leukemia, so the T cells may come from the graft donor.

V gene TRBV28 combines with J gene TRBJ2-5; D is unresolved. From germline, CDR1 is MDHEN and CDR2 SYDVKM. Trimming shortened V by 5 bases and J by 5 bases, and 9 bases separated the two germline ends. The CDR3 totals 12 residues. CDR3 amino acids: CASSPNWETQYF. CDR3 DNA sequence: TGTGCCAGCAGTCCGAATTGGGAGACCCAGTACTTC.

The V call is TRBV20-1, the J call TRBJ2-1; 12 nucleotides align to TRBD2. The CDR3 contains 14 residues. With 6 bases clipped from V and 2 bases from J, the junction kept 2 bases outside the gene matches. Per germline, CDR1 DFQATT and CDR2 SNEGSKA (reference sequence). The CDR3 DNA sequence: TGCAGTGCAAGGACTAGCGGGGCCTACAATGAGCAGTTCTTC. Encoded protein: CSARTSGAYNEQFF.

This rearrangement joins TRBV7-8 to TRBJ2-5, with TRBD2 matching 8 bases. The CDR3 extends over 16 amino acids. The germline V gene has CDR1 SGHVS and CDR2 FQNEAQ. V was clipped by 2 bases and J by 2 bases; unmatched bases: 7. As DNA, the CDR3 is TGTGCCAGCAGCTTATGGGTAGCGGGGACTCAAGAGACCCAGTACTTC. Translated, it gives CASSLWVAGTQETQYF.

This clonotype was picked up many times. The rearrangement links TRBV7-9 to TRBJ2-7; no reliable D call. The CDR3 runs 13 residues. Germline V lookup: CDR1 SEHNR, CDR2 FQNEAQ (reference sequence). Trimming shortened V by 3 bases and J by 2 bases, and 8 bases separated the two germline ends. The CDR3: CASSFPSAYEQYF. CDR3 DNA sequence: TGTGCCAGCAGCTTCCCTAGTGCCTACGAGCAGTACTTC.

This clonotype appeared a few times. V gene TRBV7-3 combines with J gene TRBJ2-1; D possibly corresponds to TRBD1 (6 bases). The CDR3 is made up of 15 amino acids. With 5 bases removed from V and 7 bases from J, the gap between germline ends came to 18 bases. Germline V gene lookup returns CDR1 SGHTA and CDR2 FQGTGA. CDR3 coding DNA: TGTGCCAGCAGCCCGAGGACAACCAGGGGAAATGAGCAGTTCTTC. Amino acids: CASSPRTTRGNEQFF.

The chain recombines TRBV9 with TRBJ2-5, with D uncertain. With 0 bases removed from V and 2 bases from J, the gap between germline ends came to 23 bases. The CDR3 sequence is 19 residues long. The germline gives CDR1 SGDLS, CDR2 YYNGEE. In DNA form, the CDR3 reads TGTGCCAGCAGCGTAGGACGTCACTGGGATAGAGGCCATCAAGAGACCCAGTACTTC. Translation gives CASSVGRHWDRGHQETQYF. Based on the CDR3 plus reference TRBV9 and TRBJ2-5, the full variable domain is DSGVTQTPKHLITATGQRVTLRCSPRSGDLSVYWYQQSLDQGLQFLIQYYNGEERAKGNILERFSAQQFPDLHSELNLSSLELGDSALYFCASSVGRHWDRGHQETQYFGPGTRLLVL.

V usage is TRBV4-1 and J usage is TRBJ2-1; possibly TRBD2 for D (6 bases). The CDR3 is 16 residues long. Trimming left V 5 bases short and J 8 bases short, with 22 bases between. The germline V gene encodes CDR1 MGHRA and CDR2 YSYEKL. The CDR3 spells CASSETGLPRLDEQFF. In nucleotides, the CDR3 is TGCGCCAGCAGCGAGACGGGACTCCCTAGGCTGGATGAGCAGTTCTTC.

The chain uses TRBV2 and TRBJ2-1; 13 bases agree with TRBD2. Trimming removed 4 bases from V and 14 bases from J; junction bases left unmatched: 14. The germline V gene has CDR1 SNHLY and CDR2 FYNNEI. This CDR3 contains 16 residues. Here the CDR3 reads CASSVPGTSGMEVEFF. In DNA form, the CDR3 reads TGTGCCAGCAGTGTCCCCGGGACTAGCGGGATGGAGGTAGAGTTCTTC.

The gene calls are TRBV15 and TRBJ2-5; TRBD2 might be the D (5 bases). Trimming removed 5 bases from V and 3 bases from J, with 16 bases in between. The CDR3 is 15 amino acids. CDR1 and CDR2 (germline): LNHNV, YYDKDF (reference sequence). CDR3 residues: CATSASFGMEETQYF. CDR3 DNA sequence: TGTGCCACCAGCGCGAGCTTCGGGATGGAAGAGACCCAGTACTTC.

The V and J genes are TRBV20-1 and TRBJ1-1; 10 bases map to TRBD1. Germline V gene data show CDR1 as DFQATT and CDR2 as SNEGSKA (reference sequence). J was trimmed by 4 bases and V by 2 bases; bases with no gene match: 7. CDR3 length: 15 residues. The CDR3 DNA reads as TGCAGTGCTAGATCTCCGGGACAGGGGCGCACTGAAGCTTTCTTT. Encoded protein: CSARSPGQGRTEAFF.

V gene TRBV30 combines with J gene TRBJ1-5; D is unresolved. The germline V gene encodes CDR1 GTSNPN and CDR2 SVGIG (reference sequence). Trimming shortened V by 0 bases and J by 7 bases, and 10 bases separated the two germline ends. CDR3 length equals 13 residues. The CDR3 DNA reads as TGTGCCTGGAGTGTTGGTGTCAACCAGCCCCAGCATTTT. Protein sequence: CAWSVGVNQPQHF. The entire variable domain, with the rest obtained from reference TRBV30 and TRBJ1-5, is as follows: SQTIHQWPATLVQPVGSPLSLECTVEGTSNPNLYWYRQAAGRGLQLLFYSVGIGQISSEVPQNLSASRPQDRQFILSSKKLLLSDSGFYLCAWSVGVNQPQHFGDGTRLSIL.

The chain employs TRBV5-1 and TRBJ2-3; 10 bases map to TRBD2. The J segment lost 2 bases and the V segment lost 6 bases, leaving 6 bases of the junction unmatched. Germline-derived CDR1 and CDR2 are SGHRS and YFSETQ. This CDR3 contains 15 residues. The CDR3, as DNA: TGCGCCAGCAATAGCGGGAGGAGACTCACAGATACGCAGTATTTT. It codes for CASNSGRRLTDTQYF.

CDR3 nucleotide sequence: TGTGCCAGCAGTCCTAGGGAATTCAATCAGCCCCAGCATTTT. Translating gives CASSPREFNQPQHF. The chain links TRBV27 to TRBJ1-5; D is uncertain. Between the trimmed V and J ends, which lost 5 bases and 3 bases, there was a span of 11 bases. Germline V gene data show CDR1 as MNHEY and CDR2 as SMNVEV (reference sequence). The CDR3 has 14 amino acids.

This clonotype was picked up a small number of times. V and J are TRBV5-6 and TRBJ2-1; unclear D gene. Germline assignment: CDR1 SGHDT and CDR2 YYEEEE. This CDR3 has 13 residues. Between the trimmed V and J ends, which lost 0 bases and 3 bases, there was a span of 4 bases. The CDR3 is CASSLVNYNEQFF. The CDR3 DNA is TGTGCCAGCAGCTTGGTAAACTACAATGAGCAGTTCTTC.

The V call is TRBV7-9, the J call TRBJ1-2; no firm D call. The CDR3 loop spans 12 amino acids. Germline CDR1 reads SEHNR; CDR2 reads FQNEAQ (reference sequence). The germline V and J ends were trimmed by 1 base and 4 bases, with 4 bases remaining between them. CDR3 sequence: CASSLGRYGYTF. CDR3 sequence (DNA): TGTGCCAGCAGCTTAGGGCGCTATGGCTACACCTTC.

The chain couples TRBV7-9 to TRBJ2-7, with a tentative D call TRBD1 (5 bases). In germline, CDR1 is SEHNR, CDR2 FQNEAQ (reference sequence). V was cut by 3 bases and J by 5 bases, with 14 bases left in between. This CDR3 spans 14 amino acids. CDR3 bases: TGTGCCAGCAGCTTTCTTCCAGGGTTCAACGAGCAGTACTTC. Its translation is CASSFLPGFNEQYF.

In its sample, this clonotype was seen many times. The chain recombines TRBV29-1 with TRBJ2-1; 8 nucleotides align to TRBD1. Germline trimming cut 0 bases from V and 7 bases from J; bases unmatched to any gene: 11. Germline V CDR1 and CDR2: SQVTM, ANQGSEA. The CDR3 is 16 amino acids. The CDR3 protein is CSVEESFGQGINEQFF. The CDR3 DNA reads TGCAGCGTTGAAGAATCTTTCGGACAGGGAATTAATGAGCAGTTCTTC.

This clonotype was seen many times. V usage is TRBV6-5 and J usage is TRBJ1-1, with D unclear. Trimming pared 0 bases from V and 2 bases from J, leaving 4 bases between. This CDR3 region has 13 residues. The germline gives CDR1 MNHEY, CDR2 SVGAGI. The CDR3 loop reads CASSYSRNTEAFF. For the CDR3, the DNA is TGTGCCAGCAGTTACTCCAGAAACACTGAAGCTTTCTTT.

This clonotype was seen at least ten times. The chain has TRBV4-1 and TRBJ2-1; D not certain. Trimming shortened V by 1 base and J by 9 bases, and 28 bases separated the two germline ends. Germline CDR1 and CDR2: MGHRA and YSYEKL. This CDR3 region has 19 residues. CDR3 coding DNA: TGCGCCAGCAGCCAAGCATTGAGTAGGAAAGGGAATTTCTTTCGTGAGCAGTTCTTC. Encoded protein: CASSQALSRKGNFFREQFF.

This clonotype was counted a few times. The chain links TRBV28 to TRBJ2-7, with D possibly called TRBD1 or TRBD2 (5 bases each). This CDR3 comprises 20 residues. CDR1 and CDR2 from the germline V gene are MDHEN and SYDVKM. Trimming pared 1 base from V and 4 bases from J, leaving 29 bases between. DNA for the CDR3: TGTGCCAGCAGTTTATTATGGGGCGGGTCGACCCACGGTTCAGGATACGAGCAGTACTTC. This sequence encodes CASSLLWGGSTHGSGYEQYF.

This clonotype appeared a few times. The chain employs TRBV7-9 and TRBJ2-3, with 15 positions matching TRBD2. This CDR3 region has 17 residues. The ends lost 1 base at V and 5 bases at J; junction bases unmatched: 4. CDR1 is SEHNR and CDR2 is FQNEAQ in the germline V gene (reference sequence). The CDR3 protein is CASSLEGLAGGGDTQYF. The DNA of the CDR3 is TGTGCCAGCAGCTTAGAGGGACTAGCGGGAGGAGGAGATACGCAGTATTTT.

This chain uses TRBV21-1 with TRBJ2-2; the tabulated D call, TRBD2, remains unverified against the DNA. TRBV21-1 is tagged as a pseudogene. The length of the CDR3 is 16 residues. The CDR3 reads CASSFRRTSGSGELFF. Written as DNA, the CDR3 is TGTGCCAGCAGCTTCCGGAGGACTAGCGGTTCCGGGGAGCTGTTTTTT.

The V and J genes are TRBV4-1 and TRBJ2-4; TRBD1 might be the D (5 bases). Trimming pared 1 base from V and 8 bases from J, leaving 21 bases between. The germline V gene encodes CDR1 MGHRA and CDR2 YSYEKL. The CDR3 spans 17 residues. CDR3: CASSQAPGPGLIYIQYF. As DNA, the CDR3 is TGCGCCAGCAGCCAAGCGCCAGGGCCCGGGTTGATATACATTCAGTACTTC.

The chain employs TRBV5-1 and TRBJ2-5; 8 nucleotides align to TRBD1. The CDR3 is made up of 16 amino acids. V was pared by 0 bases and J by 6 bases, with 10 bases of the junction left unmatched. CDR1 and CDR2 (germline): SGHRS, YFSETQ. The CDR3 loop is CASSLARMDREQTQYF. DNA of the CDR3: TGCGCCAGCAGCTTGGCCAGGATGGACAGGGAACAGACCCAGTACTTC.

This clonotype came up a few times. V is TRBV7-6 and J is TRBJ1-5; no reliable D call. Germline V gives CDR1 SGHVS, CDR2 FNYEAQ. Trimming removed 3 bases from V and 4 bases from J, with 7 bases in between. The length of the CDR3 is 13 residues. CDR3 coding DNA: TGTGCCAGCAGCTTTTATGGGAATCAGCCCCAGCATTTT. This translates into CASSFYGNQPQHF.

This clonotype showed up many times. The chain links TRBV29-1 to TRBJ2-2, with 8 positions matching TRBD2. This CDR3 region has 14 residues. Germline V gene sequence: CDR1 SQVTM, CDR2 ANQGSEA. The trim removed 3 bases at V and 6 bases at J, leaving 6 bases unmatched. The CDR3 reads CSVDEGLGSGELFF. The CDR3 nucleotides read TGCAGCGTTGATGAGGGACTAGGGTCCGGGGAGCTGTTTTTT.

The chain links TRBV28 to TRBJ1-2; D uncertain. V lost 3 bases, J lost 4 bases, and 6 bases lay in between. This CDR3 is 12 amino acids long. Germline V gene lookup returns CDR1 MDHEN and CDR2 SYDVKM. The CDR3 loop is CASSFVFYGYTF. CDR3 DNA sequence: TGTGCCAGCAGTTTTGTCTTCTATGGCTACACCTTC.